These 16 T cell receptor beta chains came from one sample sequenced in a study of T-cell reconstitution after alpha-beta-depleted transplantation in children. During its preparation, the TCRbeta library received unique molecular identifiers. TCRdb reprocessed the PCR reads with MiXCR, giving one entry per CDR3 protein. The sample contains around 500,000 distinct CDR3 sequences, around 13% of which appear only once. Sequencing was performed on PBMCs from the stem cell graft donor, taken from the stem cell graft. These receptors came from a human donor who donated a stem cell graft to a child with combined immunodeficiency.

The sample holds many counts of this clonotype. V usage is TRBV18 and J usage is TRBJ2-7; 7 bases line up with TRBD1. V shed 4 bases and J 2 bases; nucleotides not matched to a gene: 5. CDR3 size: 14 residues. Per the germline V gene, CDR1 is KGHSH and CDR2 is LQKENI. The CDR3 DNA sequence: TGTGCCAGCTCACGCAGGGGGAATACCTACGAGCAGTACTTC. Its protein product is CASSRRGNTYEQYF.

The V call is TRBV30, the J call TRBJ2-7; TRBD1 might be the D (6 bases). Germline assignment: CDR1 GTSNPN and CDR2 SVGIG (reference sequence). This CDR3 region has 11 residues. Deletions cut 2 bases from V and 6 bases from J, with 8 bases between. CDR3 bases: TGTGCCTGGAGTAGAGGGGGCGAGCAGTACTTC. Translating gives CAWSRGGEQYF.

The chain carries TRBV7-2 and TRBJ2-5; D is undetermined. Germline assignment: CDR1 SGHTA and CDR2 FQGNSA. V was pared by 4 bases and J by 5 bases, with 11 bases between. CDR3 size: 13 residues. CDR3 sequence reads: CASSSLPSETQYF. The CDR3 DNA reads as TGTGCCAGCAGCTCCCTCCCCTCGGAGACCCAGTACTTC.

Here the CDR3 DNA reads TGTGCCAGCAGTTGGCAGGGTAGGAATCAGCCCCAGCATTTT. This sequence encodes CASSWQGRNQPQHF. The chain has TRBV27 and TRBJ1-5, with a tentative D call TRBD1 (5 bases). Germline V gene lookup returns CDR1 MNHEY and CDR2 SMNVEV (reference sequence). CDR3 length: 14 amino acids. V lost 4 bases to trimming and J lost 4 bases, with 11 bases between them.

This clonotype occurred many times. The chain combines TRBV4-3 with TRBJ2-7; the match to TRBD2 covers 7 bases. J was trimmed by 7 bases and V by 0 bases; bases with no gene match: 6. CDR1 and CDR2 from the germline V gene are LGHNA and YSLEER. This CDR3 has 14 amino acids. CDR3 sequence (DNA): TGCGCCAGCAGCCAAGATCTTCTGGGGGGGGAGCAGTACTTC. The encoded protein is CASSQDLLGGEQYF.

This sequence joins TRBV5-1 and TRBJ2-1; tentatively, D is TRBD1 (6 bases). V lost 4 bases and J lost 7, with 18 bases in between. The CDR3 loop spans 15 amino acids. Germline V lookup: CDR1 SGHRS, CDR2 YFSETQ. The CDR3: CASSPDSVGENEQFF. Here the CDR3 DNA reads TGCGCCAGCAGCCCGGACAGTGTCGGTGAGAATGAGCAGTTCTTC.

The gene calls are TRBV7-9 and TRBJ1-5, with TRBD1 as a possible D gene (5 bases). CDR3 length: 14 amino acids. Trimming removed 4 bases from V and 7 bases from J, with 14 bases in between. Germline V lookup: CDR1 SEHNR, CDR2 FQNEAQ (reference sequence). CDR3 in amino acids: CASSSRDSGQPQHF. DNA for the CDR3: TGTGCCAGCAGCTCCCGGGACTCGGGGCAGCCCCAGCATTTT.

This clonotype was counted between two and nine times. The chain links TRBV4-3 to TRBJ2-7; tentatively, D is TRBD2 (6 bases). Trimming pared 3 bases from V and 0 bases from J, leaving 12 bases between. This CDR3 contains 15 residues. Germline CDR1 LGHNA, CDR2 YSLEER. Here the CDR3 DNA reads TGCGCCAGCAGCCACCTTGTCGGGGGCTCCTACGAGCAGTACTTC. It is translated as CASSHLVGGSYEQYF.

This clonotype was counted between two and nine times. The V and J genes are TRBV7-9 and TRBJ1-1, with 7 bases identical to TRBD1. Germline values: CDR1 SEHNR, CDR2 FQNEAQ (reference sequence). Trimming cost V 5 bases and J 4 bases; bases outside gene matches: 4. This CDR3 has 13 amino acids. CDR3 residues: CASSVTGSTEAFF. DNA for the CDR3: TGTGCCAGCAGCGTGACAGGGTCCACTGAAGCTTTCTTT. Full variable domain (rest looked up from reference TRBV7-9 and TRBJ1-1): DTGVSQNPRHKITKRGQNVTFRCDPISEHNRLYWYRQTLGQGPEFLTYFQNEAQLEKSRLLSDRFSAERPKGSFSTLEIQRTEQGDSAMYLCASSVTGSTEAFFGQGTRLTVV.

The table lists this clonotype with a few counts. The chain recombines TRBV12-3 or TRBV12-4 with TRBJ2-2, with 7 positions matching TRBD1. The V segment lost 1 base and the J segment 0 bases; nucleotides outside the gene matches: 2. The CDR3 has 16 residues. The DNA of the CDR3 is TGTGCCAGCAGTTTAGGGGACAGACCGAACACCGGGGAGCTGTTTTTT. Its translation: CASSLGDRPNTGELFF.

The chain uses TRBV5-5 and TRBJ2-3; D remains ambiguous. The V gene lost 3 bases and the J gene lost 6 bases, with 14 bases spanning the gap. The CDR3 is 14 residues long. Per the germline V gene, CDR1 is SGHKS and CDR2 is YYEKEE (reference sequence). The CDR3 sequence is CASSSSGSLDTQYF. CDR3 in DNA: TGTGCCAGCAGCTCCTCGGGTTCCTTGGATACGCAGTATTTT.

The sample holds many counts of this clonotype. The chain has TRBV20-1 and TRBJ1-1; TRBD1 might be the D (5 bases). Germline V gives CDR1 DFQATT, CDR2 SNEGSKA (reference sequence). Deletions cut 6 bases from V and 5 bases from J, with 22 bases between. The CDR3 sequence is 15 residues long. DNA of the CDR3: TGCAGTGCGGGGGAGGGTCGCAGGGCGAGGACTGAAGCTTTCTTT. Its translation: CSAGEGRRARTEAFF.

At least ten counts were recorded for this clonotype. The rearrangement links TRBV12-3 or TRBV12-4 to TRBJ2-3; D not resolved. The CDR3 runs to 11 residues. V gave up 6 bases and J gave up 2 bases, with 3 bases separating them. The CDR3 protein is CASSDTDTQYF. In nucleotides, the CDR3 is TGTGCCAGCAGCGACACAGATACGCAGTATTTT.

This clonotype has more than one count but fewer than ten. The V call is TRBV12-3 or TRBV12-4, the J call TRBJ2-7, with 7 nucleotides matching TRBD1. Losses at the gene ends were 7 bases for V and 3 bases for J; bases not matched to a gene: 15. The CDR3 spans 16 residues. CDR3 nucleotide sequence: TGTGCCAGCACCTTAGGTGCGACAGGGCGATTCTACGAGCAGTACTTC. Its protein product is CASTLGATGRFYEQYF.

J is TRBJ2-1 and V is TRBV27, with no clear D. Germline CDR1 and CDR2: MNHEY and SMNVEV (reference sequence). The CDR3 contains 15 residues. V shed 0 bases and J shed 6 bases, with 12 bases lying between them. The CDR3, as DNA: TGTGCCAGCAGTTTATCCGCATTCGGCCGCAATGAGCAGTTCTTC. It encodes CASSLSAFGRNEQFF.

The chain has TRBV10-3 and TRBJ2-3; possibly TRBD1 for D (6 bases). CDR1 ENHRY and CDR2 SYGVKD come from the germline V gene. This CDR3 is 14 amino acids long. V was clipped by 8 bases and J by 6 bases, with 18 bases between them. In DNA, the CDR3 is TGTGCCATCTCAACAGGGCTCTTGGCGGATACGCAGTATTTT. Amino acid sequence: CAISTGLLADTQYF.